Listed here are 8 T cell receptor beta chains from one sample, sequenced in a study of beta chain features in type 1 diabetes. Their specific antigens are unknown. Since all of the isolated RNA was reverse transcribed, expressed TCRB transcripts were what got sequenced. Sequencing was performed with immunoSEQ multiplex PCR; in TCRdb, only in-frame clones are kept and a portion is missing. Among a few hundred thousand clones, around 20% were seen once, and the ten largest hold 0.028%. Study findings and constraints: Type 1 diabetes patients had TCRB CDR3s that were shorter (moderately but significantly so) in all four CD4+ subsets.

Sequencing input: naive CD4+ T cells from blood. These receptors were collected from a woman between 40 and 50 years old with type 1 diabetes.

The CDR3 coding sequence is TGCAGCGTACTAGGGGGGACAGGGGACACTTTTAACTATGGCTACACCTTC. Its protein is CSVLGGTGDTFNYGYTF. V usage is TRBV29-1 and J usage is TRBJ1-2, with TRBD1 identical over 10 bases. Trimming removed 6 bases from V and 1 base from J; junction bases left unmatched: 14. Germline CDR1 and CDR2: SQVTM and ANQGSEA. The CDR3 contains 17 residues.

The V and J genes are TRBV7-9 and TRBJ2-4; 7 bases fit TRBD1. With V trimmed by 8 bases and J by 3 bases, 4 bases remained unmatched. Germline V gives CDR1 SEHNR, CDR2 FQNEAQ (reference sequence). This CDR3 is 13 amino acids long. The CDR3 coding sequence is TGTGCCAGCTCTCAGGGGGACAAAAACATTCAGTACTTC. Protein: CASSQGDKNIQYF. Full variable domain (remainder filled in from reference TRBV7-9 and TRBJ2-4): DTGVSQNPRHKITKRGQNVTFRCDPISEHNRLYWYRQTLGQGPEFLTYFQNEAQLEKSRLLSDRFSAERPKGSFSTLEIQRTEQGDSAMYLCASSQGDKNIQYFGAGTRLSVL.

This clone appeared a few times. The chain joins TRBV9 to TRBJ2-2; a weak D match, TRBD2 (5 bases). The CDR3 extends over 15 amino acids. Germline CDR1 and CDR2: SGDLS and YYNGEE. The V end lost 1 base, the J end lost 5 bases, and 12 bases lay between the germline ends. CDR3: CASSVSLAPTGELFF. In DNA, the CDR3 is TGTGCCAGCAGCGTATCTTTAGCGCCTACCGGGGAGCTGTTTTTT.

V is TRBV11-3 and J is TRBJ1-6; D gene unclear. Germline loops: CDR1 SGHNT, CDR2 YENEEA. V was pared by 2 bases and J by 8 bases, with 7 bases between. The CDR3 length is 13 residues. This chain's CDR3 is CASSLNSHSPLHF. The CDR3 DNA reads TGTGCCAGCAGCTTAAATTCTCATTCACCCCTCCACTTT.

This clone was detected only a few times. At one end the junction does not follow the germline gene, possibly because of a read error. The rearrangement joins TRBV7-9 to TRBJ2-7; possible D gene TRBD2, 6 bases. Per germline, CDR1 SEHNR and CDR2 FQNEAQ (reference sequence). This CDR3 region has 12 residues. CDR3 sequence: CASSRDSDEQYF. The CDR3 DNA reads as TGTGCCAGCAGCCGGGACTCCGACGAGCAGTACTTC. Drawing the rest from reference TRBV7-9 and TRBJ2-7, the complete variable domain is DTGVSQNPRHKITKRGQNVTFRCDPISEHNRLYWYRQTLGQGPEFLTYFQNEAQLEKSRLLSDRFSAERPKGSFSTLEIQRTEQGDSAMYLCASSRDSDEQYFGPGTRLTVT.

The rearrangement joins TRBV5-1 to TRBJ2-3; 7 bases fit TRBD1. CDR3 length: 17 amino acids. V lost 4 bases to trimming and J lost 1 base; unmatched junction nucleotides: 12. The germline V gene has CDR1 SGHRS and CDR2 YFSETQ. The chain's CDR3 is CASSTHPGGMGTDTQYF. The CDR3 coding sequence is TGCGCCAGCAGCACCCACCCAGGGGGTATGGGCACAGATACGCAGTATTTT.

This clone turned up a few times. The rearrangement uses TRBV27 and TRBJ1-4, with unresolved D. In germline, CDR1 is MNHEY, CDR2 SMNVEV (reference sequence). V lost 4 bases, J lost 3 bases, and 9 bases lay in between. This CDR3 contains 14 residues. This CDR3 is CASSSTVPNEKLFF. For the CDR3, the DNA is TGTGCCAGCAGTTCGACTGTCCCTAATGAAAAACTGTTTTTT.

This clone was found a few times. The chain links TRBV5-4 to TRBJ2-6; 8 bases agree with TRBD1. Trimming cost V 4 bases and J 2 bases; bases outside gene matches: 11. CDR3 length: 18 amino acids. Per the germline V gene, CDR1 is SGHNT and CDR2 is YYREEE (reference sequence). This CDR3 reads CASSRRDRQSPGANVLTF. CDR3 sequence (DNA): TGTGCCAGCAGCCGGCGGGACAGGCAATCCCCTGGGGCCAACGTCCTGACTTTC.